The present T cell receptor (beta chain) was sequenced within a study of CD8 T cells in Susac syndrome. Reverse transcription used about 0.45 to 1 ug RNA and random hexamers. By means of immunoSEQ multiplex PCR, TCR beta CDR3 spanning 54 Vbeta and 13 Jbeta underwent amplification. Each CDR3 protein gets one entry after TCRdb re-called the immunoSEQ multiplex PCR reads with MiXCR. This table holds about 240,000 distinct CDR3 sequences, almost 97% found once. Study conclusions and caveats: The CD4+ T cell repertoires of Susac syndrome were found to show no clonal expansion.

Concerning this clonotype: No antigen is known for it.

The CDR3 consists of 11 residues. V lost 2 bases, J lost 14 bases, and 9 bases lay in between. CDR1 and CDR2 from the germline V gene are SGHVS and FQNEAQ. V gene TRBV7-8 combines with J gene TRBJ1-4; D call uncertain. Material for sequencing was CD4+ T cells from PBMCs. The sequence came from a human donor with Susac syndrome. CDR3 coding DNA: TGTGCCAGCAGCTTATCCGAGGGTCTGTTTTTT. Residues: CASSLSEGLFF.